Listed below are T cell receptor beta chains from one sample, sequenced in a study of cytomegalovirus exposure and HLA in healthy donors. Clones were read by immunoSEQ multiplex PCR, and TCRdb kept only the in-frame ones, dropping some. The sample has 120,000 to 150,000 clones, approximately 80% seen once. The source material was PBMCs. These receptors came from a boy between 2 and 15 years old in good health and CMV-seronegative. Both conserved end residues are part of each CDR3. D genes are given only for firm matches. Part of the rows lack a size; the others show once, few, many or a class for expanded clones.

TRBJ2-7 TRBV30 NA TRBD2 TGTGCCTGGAAGGGGGGGGGACTAGCGTCCTACGAGCAGTACTTC CAWKGGGLASYEQYF
TRBJ2-1 TRBV6-1 few TRBD1 TGTGCCAGCAGTGAATCAGGGGGAACCTACAATGAGCAGTTCTTC CASSESGGTYNEQFF
TRBJ2-2 TRBV9 NA TRBD2 TGTGCCAGCAGCGGCCGGGGGGGGGCAGGAAAGAGCACCGGGGAGCTGTTTTTT CASSGRGGAGKSTGELFF
TRBJ1-3 TRBV28 NA TRBD1 TGTGCCAGCGGATTGGGACAGGCTGCTGGAAACACCATATATTTT CASGLGQAAGNTIYF
TRBJ1-1 TRBV11-3 NA NA TGTGCCAGCAGCTTAGCTGTTCAGGGGGAAGCTTTCTTT CASSLAVQGEAFF
TRBJ2-1 TRBV4-2 few TRBD2 TGTGCCAGCAGCCTAAGACTAGCGGGCTACAATGAGCAGTTCTTC CASSLRLAGYNEQFF
TRBJ2-1 TRBV27 NA NA TGTGCCAGCAGTTTCAGGGGCAATGAGCAGTTCTTC CASSFRGNEQFF
TRBJ2-7 TRBV14 few NA TGTGCCAGCAGCACGGACAGAGGGCTCGAGCAGTACTTC CASSTDRGLEQYF
TRBJ1-5 TRBV28 NA NA TGTGCCGGAGCTCTGGCCACCAATCAGCCCCAGCATTTT CAGALATNQPQHF
TRBJ2-5 TRBV5-1 NA NA TGCGCCAGCAGCTTGAACTACCAGACCCAGTACTTC CASSLNYQTQYF
TRBJ2-7 TRBV5-4 NA TRBD2 TGTGCCAGCAGTCCTGCCCCGGGCAGTAGCGGGCAGGCGGAGCAGTACTTC CASSPAPGSSGQAEQYF
TRBJ2-7 TRBV18 NA TRBD1 TGTGCCAGCTCACCGGACAGGGCCTACGAGCAGTACTTC CASSPDRAYEQYF
TRBJ2-3 TRBV11-2 NA TRBD2 TGTGCCAGCAGCTTAGGCGTGTTGGTGCGGGAGAGGGTAGATACGCAGTATTTT CASSLGVLVRERVDTQYF
TRBJ2-2 TRBV19 NA NA TGTGCCAGTGCATGGCTCACCGGGGAGCTGTTTTTT CASAWLTGELFF
TRBJ1-2 TRBV6-1 once NA TGTGCCAGCAGTGAAATCCAAAAGAGCATCTATGGCTACACCTTC CASSEIQKSIYGYTF
TRBJ1-4 TRBV29-1 NA NA TGCAGCGCAGGTAGTTTCGAGCGGAATGAAAAACTGTTTTTT CSAGSFERNEKLFF
TRBJ1-1 TRBV6-4 NA TRBD1 TGTGCCAGCACCACAGGCCAGGGGGACGAAGCTTTCTTT CASTTGQGDEAFF
TRBJ1-1 TRBV13 NA NA TGTGCCAGCAGCTCGAGGAGCCAATACACTGAAGCTTTCTTT CASSSRSQYTEAFF
TRBJ2-2 TRBV7-9 NA TRBD2 TGTGCCAGCAGCCTTAGCGGGACGAACACCGGGGAGCTGTTTTTT CASSLSGTNTGELFF
TRBJ1-4 TRBV25-1 NA NA TGTGCCAGCAGTGAATCAACCGGGGTTGGGTCGGAAAAACTGTTTTTT CASSESTGVGSEKLFF
TRBJ1-1 TRBV14 NA NA TGTGCCAGCAGCCGGGAAGCGGGAACTGAAGCTTTCTTT CASSREAGTEAFF
TRBJ1-6 TRBV6-5 NA NA TGTGCCAGCAGTTCTGTGGAGGAAAATTCACCCCTCCACTTT CASSSVEENSPLHF
TRBJ2-7 TRBV6-1 once TRBD1 TGTGCCAGCAGTGAGGGACAGGGGCTCGAGCAGTACTTC CASSEGQGLEQYF
TRBJ2-1 TRBV28 NA TRBD2 TGTGCCAGCACCCTGACCCTAACTAGCGAGGTCGTCAATGAGCAGTTCTTC CASTLTLTSEVVNEQFF
TRBJ1-5 TRBV9 NA NA TGTGCCAGCAGCGTAACTCCGGGTGGTCCGGGTATAAGCAATCAGCCCCAGCATTTT CASSVTPGGPGISNQPQHF
TRBJ1-4 TRBV7-9 NA NA TGTGCCAGCAGCCCAACTCAGACAGCCGATAATGAAAAACTGTTTTTT CASSPTQTADNEKLFF
TRBJ1-2 TRBV9 once NA TGTGCCAGCAGCCTCTCCGGAGGCGATAACTATGGCTACACCTTC CASSLSGGDNYGYTF
TRBJ2-7 TRBV4-3 NA NA TGCGCCAGCAGCCAAGTCCCCTTAGGGGGCTACGAGCAGTACTTC CASSQVPLGGYEQYF
TRBJ2-1 TRBV4-1 NA NA TGCGCCAGCAGCCAAGTACGAAGGAGCTCCTACAATGAGCAGTTCTTC CASSQVRRSSYNEQFF
TRBJ2-7 TRBV5-5 NA TRBD1 TGTGCCAGCAGCTTACAGGGGGCGCGGGAGCAGTACTTC CASSLQGAREQYF
TRBJ2-3 TRBV11-2 NA NA TGTGCCAGCAGCTTACTTACAGGGAATGCAGATACGCAGTATTTT CASSLLTGNADTQYF
TRBJ2-5 TRBV6-1 few NA TGTGCCAGCAGTCCTCGGGTCGAAGAGACCCAGTACTTC CASSPRVEETQYF
TRBJ1-5 TRBV7-2 NA TRBD1 TGTGCCAGCAGCCCAGGACAGGGTAATCAGCCCCAGCATTTT CASSPGQGNQPQHF
TRBJ1-5 TRBV7-9 NA TRBD1 TGTGCCAGCAGCTTAGGGACAGGGAGAGTCAATCAGCCCCAGCATTTT CASSLGTGRVNQPQHF
TRBJ2-7 TRBV9 few NA TGTGCCAGCAGCTCGACCGTCGGGGACTACGAGCAGTACTTC CASSSTVGDYEQYF
TRBJ2-7 TRBV25-1 once NA TGTGCCAGCAGTGGGCAGGCTACCTACGAGCAGTACTTC CASSGQATYEQYF
TRBJ2-3 TRBV25-1 NA NA TGTGCCAGCAGTGAATTAGGAGGGCTAGATACGCAGTATTTT CASSELGGLDTQYF
TRBJ1-1 TRBV7-9 NA NA TGTGCCAGCAGCTTAGCCCGCGCGGGAGGGGAGGCTTTCTTT CASSLARAGGEAFF
TRBJ2-3 TRBV14 NA TRBD2 TGTGCCAGCAGCCAAGAAGTCCTAGCGGGAGTCAAGCAGTATTTT CASSQEVLAGVKQYF
TRBJ2-3 TRBV18 NA TRBD1 TGTGCCAGCTCACCAAGGGGGCGAGGGAGCACAGATACGCAGTATTTT CASSPRGRGSTDTQYF
TRBJ2-7 TRBV4-1 NA TRBD1 TGCGCCAGCAGCCAAGATCACGGGACAGGCGGCAAAGAGCAGTACTTC CASSQDHGTGGKEQYF
TRBJ2-1 TRBV18 few NA TGTGCCAGCTCATCACAGGGAGGCGTGTTTTATGAGCAGTTCTTC CASSSQGGVFYEQFF
TRBJ1-1 TRBV19 once NA TGTGCCAGTAGTATCTCAAGCGTAAACACTGAAGCTTTCTTT CASSISSVNTEAFF
TRBJ2-7 TRBV7-9 NA NA TGTGCCACCAAGACAGAACGATACGAGCAGTACTTC CATKTERYEQYF
TRBJ2-7 TRBV4-2 NA TRBD1 TGTGCCAGCAGCCAAGATAGGGGGCTAAGCTCCTACGAGCAGTACTTC CASSQDRGLSSYEQYF
TRBJ1-6 TRBV27 NA TRBD1 TGTGCCAGCAAGACAGGGAGCCCGTTCTCCTATAATTCACCCCTCCACTTT CASKTGSPFSYNSPLHF
TRBJ2-5 TRBV5-1 NA TRBD2 TGCGCCAGCAGCTTGGCCAAGGCGGGGGGCCAAGAGACCCAGTACTTC CASSLAKAGGQETQYF
TRBJ2-3 TRBV18 once TRBD2 TGTGCCAGCTCACGGCAAGCGGGGGGGCCCACAGATACGCAGTATTTT CASSRQAGGPTDTQYF
TRBJ1-2 TRBV11-2 once NA TGTGCCAGCAGGTCATACAGGGCTGTGGCTAACTATGGCTACACCTTC CASRSYRAVANYGYTF
TRBJ2-7 TRBV5-4 once TRBD2 TGTGCCAGCAGCTCCCGCCCCGCGGGAGGGTACTACGAGCAGTACTTC CASSSRPAGGYYEQYF
TRBJ2-7 TRBV15 NA TRBD1 TGTGCCACCAGCAGAGAGACAGGGCCGATCAACCCTTACGAGCAGTACTTC CATSRETGPINPYEQYF
TRBJ2-7 TRBV9 few TRBD1 TGTGCCAGCAGCGTGACAGGGTCTTCCCACGAGCAGTACTTC CASSVTGSSHEQYF
TRBJ1-3 TRBV5-4 NA NA TGTGCCAGCAGCCCCGACGGGAAATCTGGAAACACCATATATTTT CASSPDGKSGNTIYF
TRBJ1-1 TRBV7-8 NA NA TGTGCCAGCAGCTTAGGGGCCCCCTTGGGGCCAAACACTGAAGCTTTCTTT CASSLGAPLGPNTEAFF
TRBJ1-1 TRBV5-1 NA NA TGCGCCAGCAGCGAGGAACAGGGAAGAGAAGCTTTCTTT CASSEEQGREAFF
TRBJ2-1 TRBV11-2 NA NA TGTGCCAGCAGCTTAGAGGTGACGTGGGTTTTGGGAGATGAGCAGTTCTTC CASSLEVTWVLGDEQFF
TRBJ1-2 TRBV19 NA NA TGTGCCAGTAGCACCTCAGGGTTCGATGGCTACACCTTC CASSTSGFDGYTF